These 4 T cell receptor beta chains were all obtained from the same sample, sequenced in a study of shared clonotypes between healthy human individuals. Sequenced by immunoSEQ multiplex PCR; TCRdb stores in-frame clones only, minus some. The sample lists about 2.4 million clones, approximately 90% seen once, with more than 0.12% in the top ten. Source material: naive CD4+ T cells sorted from blood. As to subset: CD45RA+ positively selected. Receptor source: a man aged 18-30 years in good health.

The V gene is TRBV6-5, the J gene TRBJ1-1; D is undetermined. The V gene's germline CDR1 is MNHEY and CDR2 SVGAGI. The V end was cut by 2 bases, the J end by 0 bases, with 7 bases between. This CDR3 is 14 amino acids long. CDR3 loop: CASSYLTMNTEAFF. The CDR3 DNA is TGTGCCAGCAGTTACCTTACTATGAACACTGAAGCTTTCTTT.

Remarks on this clone: This specimen includes other DNA sequences encoding the same CDR3. The rearrangement uses TRBV5-1 and TRBJ2-5; the D gene is possibly TRBD1 (6 bases). V gave up 0 bases and J gave up 1 base, with 13 bases separating them. The germline CDR1 and CDR2 sequences are SGHRS and YFSETQ. This CDR3 region has 16 residues. DNA of the CDR3: TGCGCCAGCAGCTTGGGTCCCCTGGGGGCCCAAGAGACCCAGTACTTC. The encoded protein is CASSLGPLGAQETQYF.

The V gene is TRBV4-2, the J gene TRBJ1-1; weak D call: TRBD1 (5 bases). In germline, CDR1 is LGHNA, CDR2 YNFKEQ. The CDR3 is 16 residues long. The V end was cut by 1 base, the J end by 0 bases, with 12 bases between. The chain's CDR3 is CASSQVWPGLNTEAFF. The CDR3 region has the DNA TGTGCCAGCAGCCAAGTTTGGCCGGGACTGAACACTGAAGCTTTCTTT.

J is TRBJ2-2 and V is TRBV19; D not certain. The V end was cut by 5 bases, the J end by 7 bases, with 14 bases between. The CDR3 loop spans 14 amino acids. From germline, CDR1 is LNHDA and CDR2 SQIVND (reference sequence). CDR3: CASSDVVQHGELFF. The CDR3 DNA sequence: TGTGCCAGTAGTGACGTAGTTCAGCACGGGGAGCTGTTTTTT.